Presented here are 14 T cell receptor beta chains from one specimen sequenced in a study of cytomegalovirus exposure and HLA in healthy donors. The PCR contained 60 Vbeta and 13 Jbeta primers. The assay was immunoSEQ multiplex PCR, and TCRdb's table has in-frame clones only and misses some. The table lists 100,000 to 150,000 clones, approximately 80% of them singletons. The sample consisted of PBMCs. These receptors were obtained from a woman between 35 and 50 years old in good health and CMV-seropositive.

This chain joins TRBV15 and TRBJ1-2; a possible D gene is TRBD1 (5 bases). The length of the CDR3 is 16 residues. Germline CDR1 is LNHNV and CDR2 is YYDKDF (reference sequence). Trimming cost V 0 bases and J 5 bases, with 16 bases left between them. The CDR3 is CATSRDPGTTGYGYTF. In nucleotides, the CDR3 is TGTGCCACCAGCAGAGATCCCGGGACTACGGGGTATGGCTACACCTTC.

The genes are TRBV14 and TRBJ2-2, with a weak D call TRBD2 (5 bases). CDR1 SGHDN and CDR2 FVKESK come from the germline V gene. There are 15 residues in the CDR3. The V end lost 4 bases, the J end lost 5 bases, and 14 bases lay between the germline ends. The CDR3 DNA reads as TGTGCCAGCAGCCTCGGCGGAGGTGCGACCGGGGAGCTGTTTTTT. Residues: CASSLGGGATGELFF.

The chain uses TRBV6-4 and TRBJ2-3, with 8 bases identical to TRBD2. Germline loops: CDR1 MRHNA, CDR2 SNTAGT. The CDR3 is made up of 15 amino acids. With 6 bases clipped from V and 0 bases from J, the junction kept 5 bases outside the gene matches. The CDR3 nucleotides read TGTGCCAGCAGCCCCATAGCGGGGAGCACAGATACGCAGTATTTT. Amino acids: CASSPIAGSTDTQYF.

This clone has only one observation. The rearrangement links TRBV19 to TRBJ1-3; weak D call: TRBD1 (5 bases). This CDR3 is 14 amino acids long. Germline CDR1 LNHDA, CDR2 SQIVND (reference sequence). V lost 7 bases and J lost 8, with 18 bases in between. CDR3 nucleotides: TGTGCCAGTACCTCCCTCCAGGGCAGAGACACCATATATTTT. Translating it yields CASTSLQGRDTIYF.

The chain combines TRBV9 with TRBJ1-2; 7 bases are a match to TRBD1. CDR1 is SGDLS and CDR2 is YYNGEE in the germline V gene. The V and J ends lost 4 bases and 6 bases, in that order; junction bases with no gene match: 9. This CDR3 region has 14 residues. The CDR3 loop is CASSPHRGSDGYTF. The CDR3 DNA follows: TGTGCCAGCAGCCCTCACAGGGGCAGCGATGGCTACACCTTC.

The chain combines TRBV27 with TRBJ2-7; D is possibly TRBD1 (5 bases). This CDR3 is 15 amino acids long. V was trimmed by 5 bases and J by 5 bases, leaving 19 bases between them. CDR1 is MNHEY and CDR2 is SMNVEV in the germline V gene (reference sequence). Here the CDR3 DNA reads TGTGCCAGCAGTCGATCAGGGCTGATAATTAACGAGCAGTACTTC. Encoded protein: CASSRSGLIINEQYF.

This clone is a singleton in its sample. The rearrangement uses TRBV5-6 and TRBJ1-2; D is perhaps TRBD1 (6 bases). The CDR3 runs 15 residues. CDR1 is SGHDT and CDR2 is YYEEEE in the germline V gene. Trimming took 4 bases from V and 4 from J, leaving 17 bases between them. In nucleotides, the CDR3 is TGTGCCAGCAGCGTACAGGGCGAACTAATCTATGGCTACACCTTC. This encodes CASSVQGELIYGYTF. The full variable domain, its missing parts supplied by reference TRBV5-6 and TRBJ1-2, is DAGVTQSPTHLIKTRGQQVTLRCSPKSGHDTVSWYQQALGQGPQFIFQYYEEEERQRGNFPDRFSGHQFPNYSSELNVNALLLGDSALYLCASSVQGELIYGYTFGSGTRLTVV.

CDR3 in DNA: TGTGCCAGCAGGCGCCAGACAGGGTCGCGGGAGACCCAGTACTTC. This codes for CASRRQTGSRETQYF. The chain is built from TRBV5-4 and TRBJ2-5; 7 positions match TRBD1. The CDR3 totals 15 residues. CDR1 SGHNT and CDR2 YYREEE come from the germline V gene (reference sequence). The V and J ends lost 5 bases and 5 bases, in that order; junction bases with no gene match: 12.

This sequence joins TRBV15 and TRBJ2-5; D remains unclear. The DNA matches TRBJ2-7 better at its end, which makes the J call doubtful. Germline V gene lookup returns CDR1 LNHNV and CDR2 YYDKDF (reference sequence). The CDR3 covers 13 residues. The CDR3 loop reads CATSRGQNYEQYF. The DNA for the CDR3 is TGTGCCACCAGCAGAGGCCAGAACTACGAGCAGTACTTC.

This chain connects TRBV27 to TRBJ2-7; 10 bases agree with TRBD2. This CDR3 comprises 15 residues. The V gene end was trimmed by 4 bases and the J gene end by 2 bases; junction bases not matched to a gene: 5. Germline values: CDR1 MNHEY, CDR2 SMNVEV (reference sequence). The CDR3 region is CASSSPAGGTYEQYF. As DNA, the CDR3 is TGTGCCAGCAGTTCCCCAGCGGGAGGGACCTACGAGCAGTACTTC.

The gene calls are TRBV18 and TRBJ1-1, with D possibly TRBD1 on 6 matching bases. Germline assignment: CDR1 KGHSH and CDR2 LQKENI. Trimming took 4 bases from V and 3 from J, leaving 15 bases between them. The CDR3 contains 15 residues. CDR3 amino acids: CASSLRLAGDTEAFF. The CDR3 DNA is TGTGCCAGCTCACTCCGGCTTGCAGGGGACACTGAAGCTTTCTTT.

The V and J genes are TRBV11-2 and TRBJ1-2; no clear D gene. Between the trimmed V and J ends, which lost 0 bases and 4 bases, there was a span of 9 bases. The CDR3 consists of 14 residues. Germline CDR1 is SGHAT and CDR2 is FQNNGV. The CDR3 DNA is TGTGCCAGCAGCTTAGATGGCAGTGCCTATGGCTACACCTTC. Protein sequence: CASSLDGSAYGYTF.

The chain combines TRBV19 with TRBJ1-2; possibly TRBD1 for D (5 bases). Germline-derived CDR1 and CDR2 are LNHDA and SQIVND (reference sequence). V lost 5 bases to trimming and J lost 4 bases, with 17 bases between them. This CDR3 region has 15 residues. The DNA for the CDR3 is TGTGCCAGTAGTGCAGACAGTCAGGGCGGCTATGGCTACACCTTC. Translation gives CASSADSQGGYGYTF.

The V call is TRBV29-1, the J call TRBJ2-3; tentative D call: TRBD2 (5 bases). Germline V gene lookup returns CDR1 SQVTM and CDR2 ANQGSEA. The germline V and J ends were trimmed by 0 bases and 13 bases, with 14 bases remaining between them. CDR3 size: 12 residues. CDR3: CSVEDLEGLKYF. CDR3 sequence (DNA): TGCAGCGTTGAAGATCTTGAGGGTTTGAAGTATTTT.